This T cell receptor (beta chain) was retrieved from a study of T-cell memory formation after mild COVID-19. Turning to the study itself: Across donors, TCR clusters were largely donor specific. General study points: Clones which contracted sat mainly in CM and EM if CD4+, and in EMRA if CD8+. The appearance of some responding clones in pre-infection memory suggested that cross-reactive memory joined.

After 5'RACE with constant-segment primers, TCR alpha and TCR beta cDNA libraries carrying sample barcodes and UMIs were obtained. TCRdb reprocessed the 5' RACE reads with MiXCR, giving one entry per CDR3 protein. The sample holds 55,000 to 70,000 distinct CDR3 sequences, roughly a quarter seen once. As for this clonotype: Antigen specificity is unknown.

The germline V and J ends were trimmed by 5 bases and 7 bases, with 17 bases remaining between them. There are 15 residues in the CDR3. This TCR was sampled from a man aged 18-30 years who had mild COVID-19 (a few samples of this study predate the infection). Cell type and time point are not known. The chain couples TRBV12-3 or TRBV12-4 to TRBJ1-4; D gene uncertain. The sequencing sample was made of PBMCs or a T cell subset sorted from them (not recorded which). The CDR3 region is CASSLLREESEKLFF. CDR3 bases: TGTGCCAGCAGTCTTCTAAGGGAGGAGAGTGAAAAACTGTTTTTT.